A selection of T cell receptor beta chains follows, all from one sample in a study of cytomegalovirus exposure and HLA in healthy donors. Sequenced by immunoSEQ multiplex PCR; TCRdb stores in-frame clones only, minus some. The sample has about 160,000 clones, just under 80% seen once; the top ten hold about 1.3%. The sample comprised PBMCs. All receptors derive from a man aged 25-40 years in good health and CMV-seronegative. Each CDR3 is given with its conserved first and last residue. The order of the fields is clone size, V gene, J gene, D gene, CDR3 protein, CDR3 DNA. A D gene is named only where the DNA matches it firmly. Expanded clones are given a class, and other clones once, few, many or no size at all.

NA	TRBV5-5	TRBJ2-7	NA	CASSPWQEGFYEQYF	TGTGCCAGCAGCCCCTGGCAGGAAGGTTTCTACGAGCAGTACTTC
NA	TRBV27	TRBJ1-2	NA	CASSLGQNYGYTF	TGTGCCAGCAGTTTAGGACAGAACTATGGCTACACCTTC
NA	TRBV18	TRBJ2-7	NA	CASSLRTAYQYEQYF	TGTGCCAGCTCACTTAGGACAGCGTACCAATACGAGCAGTACTTC
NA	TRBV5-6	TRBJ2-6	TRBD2	CASSLGGASGRAGANVLTF	TGTGCCAGCAGCTTGGGGGGGGCCAGCGGGAGGGCAGGGGCCAACGTCCTGACTTTC
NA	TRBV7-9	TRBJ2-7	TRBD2	CASSPVPLAGVGEQYF	TGTGCCAGCAGCCCCGTACCCCTAGCGGGAGTTGGGGAGCAGTACTTC
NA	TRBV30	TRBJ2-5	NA	CAWSGPSQETQYF	TGTGCCTGGAGTGGTCCCAGCCAAGAGACCCAGTACTTC
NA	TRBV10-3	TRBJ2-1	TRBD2	CAISTTSGGSYNEQFF	TGTGCCATCAGTACGACTAGCGGGGGCTCCTACAATGAGCAGTTCTTC
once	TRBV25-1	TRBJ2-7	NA	CASSESGGRYEQYF	TGTGCCAGCAGTGAATCAGGAGGGAGGTACGAGCAGTACTTC
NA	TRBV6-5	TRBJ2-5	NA	CASSYSAWADQETQYF	TGTGCCAGCAGTTACTCGGCCTGGGCAGACCAAGAGACCCAGTACTTC
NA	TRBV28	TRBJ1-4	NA	CASSLGTLNEKLFF	TGTGCCAGCAGTCTCGGGACATTAAATGAAAAACTGTTTTTT
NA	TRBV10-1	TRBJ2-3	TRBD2	CASSDGGGTDTQYF	TGCGCCAGCAGTGATGGGGGGGGGACAGATACGCAGTATTTT
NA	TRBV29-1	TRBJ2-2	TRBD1	CSVARTGGTGELFF	TGCAGCGTTGCTAGGACAGGCGGCACCGGGGAGCTGTTTTTT
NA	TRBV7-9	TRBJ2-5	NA	CASSLEAVSGTQYF	TGTGCCAGCAGCTTAGAGGCTGTCAGCGGCACGCAGTACTTC
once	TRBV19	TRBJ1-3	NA	CASSSEFISGNTIYF	TGTGCCAGTAGTAGTGAGTTCATCTCTGGAAACACCATATATTTT
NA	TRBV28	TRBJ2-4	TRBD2	CASSFRGGRGENIQYF	TGTGCCAGCAGTTTTAGGGGCGGGAGGGGGGAAAACATTCAGTACTTC
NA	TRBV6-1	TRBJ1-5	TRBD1	CASSVGQGVYQPQHF	TGTGCCAGCAGTGTGGGTCAGGGGGTCTATCAGCCCCAGCATTTT
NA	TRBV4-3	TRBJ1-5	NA	CASSRGRGSPQHF	TGCGCCAGCAGCCGCGGGCGGGGGTCGCCCCAGCATTTT
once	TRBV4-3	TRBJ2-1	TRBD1	CASSQQGAEGNEQFF	TGCGCCAGCAGCCAACAGGGGGCGGAAGGCAATGAGCAGTTCTTC
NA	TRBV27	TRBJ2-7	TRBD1	CASSLGQEYEQYF	TGTGCCAGCAGTTTGGGACAGGAGTACGAGCAGTACTTC
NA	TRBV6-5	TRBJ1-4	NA	CASSYSRLANEKLFF	TGTGCCAGCAGTTACTCCAGGTTGGCTAATGAAAAACTGTTTTTT
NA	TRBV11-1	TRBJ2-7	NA	CASSPDTAYEQYF	TGTGCCAGCAGCCCCGACACCGCCTACGAGCAGTACTTC
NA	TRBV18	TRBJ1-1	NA	CASSPRTANTEAFF	TGTGCCAGCTCACCCAGGACAGCGAACACTGAAGCTTTCTTT
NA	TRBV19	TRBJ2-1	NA	CAVRDGGIGNEQFF	TGTGCCGTCCGGGACGGGGGTATCGGCAATGAGCAGTTCTTC
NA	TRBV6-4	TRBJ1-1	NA	CASSPDRANTEAFF	TGTGCCAGCAGCCCGGACAGAGCGAACACTGAAGCTTTCTTT
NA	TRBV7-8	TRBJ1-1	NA	CASSLAPRGQRNTEAFF	TGTGCCAGCAGCTTAGCCCCCCGGGGACAACGGAACACTGAAGCTTTCTTT
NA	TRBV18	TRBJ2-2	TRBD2	CASSPRLAGGPDTGELFF	TGTGCCAGCTCACCGAGACTAGCGGGAGGGCCCGACACCGGGGAGCTGTTTTTT
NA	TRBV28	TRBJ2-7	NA	CASTITGPGHPGDGQYF	TGTGCCAGCACTATAACCGGTCCGGGACATCCAGGTGATGGGCAGTACTTC